This T cell receptor beta chain derives from a study of T cell responses to AZD1222 COVID-19 vaccine. Comments on this clone: Its antigen is not identified.

Sequencing was performed with immunoSEQ multiplex PCR; in TCRdb, only in-frame clones are kept and a portion is missing. The sample consists of approximately 150,000 clones, 75% to 90% of them appearing once. Second-dose groups at about 4 or about 12 weeks were pooled. The CDR3 runs to 15 residues. Trimming shortened V by 5 bases and J by 5 bases, and 15 bases separated the two germline ends. Germline V lookup: CDR1 MDHEN, CDR2 SYDVKM. Study-level points and caveats: Most donors were white British, females outnumbered males, and clonal diversity was possibly underestimated. At study baseline, merely more than 5 AZD1222 recipients were seropositive.

The sequence came from an adult who received the AZD1222 COVID-19 vaccine. V usage is TRBV28 and J usage is TRBJ2-2, with D possibly called TRBD1 or TRBD2 (5 bases each). The sample consisted of peripheral blood, taken 28 days after the second AZD1222 dose. CDR3 region: CASSIRQWGTGELFF. Here the CDR3 DNA reads TGTGCCAGCAGTATTCGACAATGGGGGACCGGGGAGCTGTTTTTT.